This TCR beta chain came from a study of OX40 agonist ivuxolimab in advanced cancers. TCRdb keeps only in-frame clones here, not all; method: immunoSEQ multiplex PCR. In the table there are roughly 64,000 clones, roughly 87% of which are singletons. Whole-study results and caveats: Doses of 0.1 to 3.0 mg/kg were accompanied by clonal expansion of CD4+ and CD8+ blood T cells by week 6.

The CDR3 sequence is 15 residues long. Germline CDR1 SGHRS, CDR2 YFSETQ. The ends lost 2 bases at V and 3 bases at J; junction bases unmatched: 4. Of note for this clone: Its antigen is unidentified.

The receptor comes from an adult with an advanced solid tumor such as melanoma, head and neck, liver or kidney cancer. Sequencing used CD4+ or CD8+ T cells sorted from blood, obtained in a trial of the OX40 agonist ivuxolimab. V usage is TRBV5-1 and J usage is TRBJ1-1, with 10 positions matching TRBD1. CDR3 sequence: CASSFTGTGDTEAFF. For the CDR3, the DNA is TGCGCCAGCAGCTTTACCGGGACAGGGGACACTGAAGCTTTCTTT.